These 27 T cell receptor beta chains originate from one sample sequenced in a study of shared clonotypes between healthy human individuals. Using immunoSEQ multiplex PCR, the repertoire was profiled, and TCRdb retains in-frame clones only, with some absent. The table shows some 2,100,000 clones, with more than 85% occurring only once. As defined, naive CD8 cells were CD45RO-negative and positively selected for CCR7, with terminally differentiated effector memory CD45RA+ cells excluded. The sequenced sample was naive CD8+ T cells from PBMCs. These receptors originate from a man between 18 and 29 years old in good health. Some clones in this sample may be carry-over from other donors' samples.

V gene TRBV4-2 combines with J gene TRBJ2-3; possibly TRBD2 for D (6 bases). The CDR3 extends over 17 amino acids. V was clipped by 0 bases and J by 2 bases, with 15 bases between them. Looked up from germline, CDR1 is LGHNA and CDR2 is YNFKEQ. The CDR3 spells CASSQEVVGGLTDTQYF. The DNA for the CDR3 is TGTGCCAGCAGCCAAGAGGTCGTGGGAGGTCTCACAGATACGCAGTATTTT.

The V call is TRBV27, the J call TRBJ1-2; 8 bases line up with TRBD1. CDR3 length: 15 amino acids. Germline lookup yields CDR1 MNHEY and CDR2 SMNVEV (reference sequence). Germline trimming cut 0 bases from V and 6 bases from J; bases unmatched to any gene: 6. In DNA form, the CDR3 reads TGTGCCAGCAGTTTATCCATGACAGGGGAGAATGGCTACACCTTC. Amino acid sequence: CASSLSMTGENGYTF.

The rearrangement links TRBV15 to TRBJ2-7, with a weak D call TRBD1 (6 bases). CDR3 length equals 13 residues. Trimming stripped 6 bases from V and 2 bases from J, with 11 bases between. Germline V gene sequence: CDR1 LNHNV, CDR2 YYDKDF (reference sequence). CDR3 in DNA: TGTGCCACCAGTGCAACAGGGCCCTACGAGCAGTACTTC. This codes for CATSATGPYEQYF. Supplemented by reference TRBV15 and TRBJ2-7, the full variable domain reads DAMVIQNPRYQVTQFGKPVTLSCSQTLNHNVMYWYQQKSSQAPKLLFHYYDKDFNNEADTPDNFQSRRPNTSFCFLDIRSPGLGDTAMYLCATSATGPYEQYFGPGTRLTVT.

The chain combines TRBV7-9 with TRBJ2-7; D call uncertain. This CDR3 comprises 17 residues. Germline assignment: CDR1 SEHNR and CDR2 FQNEAQ (reference sequence). Trimming left V 3 bases short and J 4 bases short, with 22 bases between. The CDR3 sequence is CASSFATRHLEVYEQYF. CDR3 in DNA: TGTGCCAGCAGCTTCGCCACCCGACACCTCGAAGTATACGAGCAGTACTTC. The whole variable domain, filled in from reference TRBV7-9 and TRBJ2-7, reads DTGVSQNPRHKITKRGQNVTFRCDPISEHNRLYWYRQTLGQGPEFLTYFQNEAQLEKSRLLSDRFSAERPKGSFSTLEIQRTEQGDSAMYLCASSFATRHLEVYEQYFGPGTRLTVT.

This chain links TRBV7-2 with TRBJ2-1, with a tentative D call TRBD1 (5 bases). The CDR3 has 16 residues. The V end lost 4 bases, the J end lost 3 bases, and 16 bases lay between the germline ends. The germline CDR1 and CDR2 sequences are SGHTA and FQGNSA. CDR3 coding DNA: TGTGCCAGCAGCTCAGGGTGGAGCCTGGGCTACAATGAGCAGTTCTTC. This translates into CASSSGWSLGYNEQFF.

This clone was detected once. This chain links TRBV11-2 with TRBJ1-3, with TRBD1 matching 10 bases. Germline V CDR1 and CDR2: SGHAT, FQNNGV. The trim removed 4 bases at V and 3 bases at J, leaving 9 bases unmatched. The CDR3 has 17 residues. The CDR3 loop reads CASSSPTGGFFGNTIYF. The CDR3 bases are TGTGCCAGCAGCTCCCCGACAGGGGGCTTTTTTGGAAACACCATATATTTT.

A note on this clone: The same CDR3 is also encoded by other DNA sequences in this sample. The rearrangement links TRBV28 to TRBJ1-3, with D unclear. CDR3 length: 15 residues. The germline V gene has CDR1 MDHEN and CDR2 SYDVKM. Trimming removed 2 bases at V and 0 bases at J, with 8 bases between. CDR3 amino acids: CASSLGRSSGNTIYF. The CDR3 nucleotides are TGTGCCAGCAGTTTAGGGAGGAGCTCTGGAAACACCATATATTTT.

This clone was picked up one time. J is TRBJ2-1 and V is TRBV7-9, with D maybe TRBD2 (6 bases). CDR1 is SEHNR and CDR2 is FQNEAQ in the germline V gene (reference sequence). V lost 1 base and J lost 5, with 18 bases in between. The CDR3 consists of 17 residues. CDR3 bases: TGTGCCAGCAGCTTAGGCAGCAGCGGGCCCTTAGACAATGAGCAGTTCTTC. It encodes CASSLGSSGPLDNEQFF.

The CDR3 DNA is TGTGCCAGCAGCCCCCGTAGGCTCTACAATGAGCAGTTCTTC. This codes for CASSPRRLYNEQFF. The chain employs TRBV14 and TRBJ2-1; D not resolved. V was clipped by 4 bases and J by 3 bases, with 10 bases between them. Germline-derived CDR1 and CDR2 are SGHDN and FVKESK. The length of the CDR3 is 14 residues.

The V call is TRBV29-1, the J call TRBJ1-3; TRBD1 matches 7 bases. V dropped 7 bases and J dropped 0; count of bases not matched to a gene: 12. The CDR3 covers 16 residues. The germline CDR1 and CDR2 sequences are SQVTM and ANQGSEA. The CDR3 nucleotides read TGCAGCGCCGAAGGGGGCAGCTACACCTCTGGAAACACCATATATTTT. Protein product: CSAEGGSYTSGNTIYF.

The V and J genes are TRBV6-1 and TRBJ2-7; D uncertain. The CDR3 is 10 residues long. Germline-derived CDR1 and CDR2 are MNHNS and SASEGT. Trimming left V 1 base short and J 7 bases short, with 2 bases between. CDR3 coding DNA: TGTGCCAGCAGTGAAGGGGAGCAGTACTTC. Protein: CASSEGEQYF.

The rearrangement uses TRBV7-9 and TRBJ2-1; D not resolved. Germline values: CDR1 SEHNR, CDR2 FQNEAQ (reference sequence). Trimming took off 0 bases at V and 10 bases at J, with 10 bases between the two ends. The CDR3 is 13 residues long. CDR3 nucleotides: TGTGCCAGCAGCTTAGCGGGCGCCTACGAGCAGTTCTTC. Translation gives CASSLAGAYEQFF.

The chain is built from TRBV9 and TRBJ2-1; 8 bases line up with TRBD2. The germline V gene has CDR1 SGDLS and CDR2 YYNGEE. The CDR3 sequence is 18 residues long. V gave up 1 base and J gave up 4 bases; unmatched junction bases: 13. CDR3 nucleotide sequence: TGTGCCAGCAGCGTAACCCGCGAGCTTAGCGGGAAGTACAATGAGCAGTTCTTC. Translating gives CASSVTRELSGKYNEQFF. The full variable domain, with the rest looked up from reference TRBV9 and TRBJ2-1, is DSGVTQTPKHLITATGQRVTLRCSPRSGDLSVYWYQQSLDQGLQFLIQYYNGEERAKGNILERFSAQQFPDLHSELNLSSLELGDSALYFCASSVTRELSGKYNEQFFGPGTRLTVL.

This clone was counted a single time. The J gene is TRBJ2-5, the V gene TRBV5-6, with D perhaps matching TRBD2 (5 bases). Trimming cost V 3 bases and J 1 base, with 13 bases left between them. CDR1 is SGHDT, CDR2 YYEEEE, per germline. The CDR3 has 15 amino acids. CDR3 sequence reads: CASSSPVDSQETQYF. CDR3 nucleotide sequence: TGTGCCAGCAGCTCCCCGGTGGACTCCCAAGAGACCCAGTACTTC.

The chain links TRBV29-1 to TRBJ2-7; 7 bases align to TRBD2. The CDR3 extends over 15 amino acids. J was trimmed by 3 bases and V by 1 base; bases with no gene match: 9. Germline V gene data show CDR1 as SQVTM and CDR2 as ANQGSEA. The CDR3 DNA reads TGCAGCGTTGAAGGTCACGGGGAGGGGCTCTACGAGCAGTACTTC. This translates into CSVEGHGEGLYEQYF.

The V gene is TRBV11-1, the J gene TRBJ1-4; D ambiguous. Trimming removed 5 bases from V and 4 bases from J, with 8 bases in between. The CDR3 sequence is 13 residues long. Germline V CDR1 and CDR2: SGHAT, FQDESV (reference sequence). The CDR3 loop reads CASSHGLNEKLFF. The CDR3 DNA reads TGTGCCAGCAGCCATGGGCTTAATGAAAAACTGTTTTTT.

For the CDR3, the DNA is TGTGCCAGCAGCTTAATTGGGGGTTCGGATACGCAGTATTTT. This codes for CASSLIGGSDTQYF. This rearrangement joins TRBV7-9 to TRBJ2-3; D tentatively fits TRBD1 or TRBD2 (5 bases each). The ends were cut back, 2 bases at V and 6 bases at J, with 12 bases in the middle. CDR3 length equals 14 residues. Germline V gene data show CDR1 as SEHNR and CDR2 as FQNEAQ (reference sequence).

The chain carries TRBV11-2 and TRBJ2-7; D not resolved. V lost 0 bases and J lost 1, with 7 bases in between. Germline CDR1 and CDR2: SGHAT and FQNNGV. This CDR3 spans 14 amino acids. CDR3: CASSLDADSYEQYF. The DNA of the CDR3 is TGTGCCAGCAGCTTAGACGCGGATTCCTACGAGCAGTACTTC.

The rearrangement joins TRBV28 to TRBJ1-5; TRBD1 might be the D (5 bases). This CDR3 comprises 14 residues. Germline V gene data show CDR1 as MDHEN and CDR2 as SYDVKM. V was cut by 5 bases and J by 5 bases, with 13 bases left in between. CDR3 sequence: CASSPPGRDQPQHF. DNA for the CDR3: TGTGCCAGCAGTCCCCCAGGGCGAGATCAGCCCCAGCATTTT.

V and J are TRBV27 and TRBJ2-2; D gene uncertain. CDR3 length equals 13 residues. Between the trimmed V and J ends, which lost 3 bases and 4 bases, there was a span of 6 bases. Germline V lookup: CDR1 MNHEY, CDR2 SMNVEV (reference sequence). This chain's CDR3 is CASSFQSTGELFF. In nucleotides, the CDR3 is TGTGCCAGCAGTTTTCAGAGCACCGGGGAGCTGTTTTTT.

This clone was seen only once. V usage is TRBV27 and J usage is TRBJ2-6; D gene unclear. The germline CDR1 and CDR2 sequences are MNHEY and SMNVEV (reference sequence). This CDR3 region has 13 residues. V shed 8 bases and J shed 1 base, with 6 bases lying between them. The CDR3 DNA is TGTGCCAGCCCCCTTTCTGGGGCCAACGTCCTGACTTTC. Translated, it gives CASPLSGANVLTF.

This chain links TRBV2 with TRBJ2-7; D could derive from TRBD1 or TRBD2 (5 bases each). Looked up from germline, CDR1 is SNHLY and CDR2 is FYNNEI. CDR3 length: 15 amino acids. V shed 4 bases and J shed 2 bases, with 15 bases lying between them. The CDR3 DNA reads TGTGCCAGCAGTGGCGGCAGGGACGCCGCCTACGAGCAGTACTTC. It yields the protein CASSGGRDAAYEQYF. Drawing the rest from reference TRBV2 and TRBJ2-7, the complete variable domain is EPEVTQTPSHQVTQMGQEVILRCVPISNHLYFYWYRQILGQKVEFLVSFYNNEISEKSEIFDDQFSVERPDGSNFTLKIRSTKLEDSAMYFCASSGGRDAAYEQYFGPGTRLTVT.

This chain links TRBV5-1 with TRBJ1-1; D remains ambiguous. This CDR3 spans 14 amino acids. V gave up 0 bases and J gave up 0 bases, with 6 bases separating them. Germline V gene sequence: CDR1 SGHRS, CDR2 YFSETQ. CDR3: CASSLESVNTEAFF. The CDR3 region has the DNA TGCGCCAGCAGCTTGGAGTCAGTGAACACTGAAGCTTTCTTT.

This sequence joins TRBV7-8 and TRBJ2-1; possibly TRBD1 for D (7 bases). The germline V and J ends were trimmed by 1 base and 4 bases, with 17 bases remaining between them. The germline CDR1 and CDR2 sequences are SGHVS and FQNEAQ. CDR3 size: 17 residues. This CDR3 reads CASSLGGGWDSYNEQFF. The CDR3 coding sequence is TGTGCCAGCAGCTTAGGGGGAGGCTGGGACAGTTACAATGAGCAGTTCTTC. The full variable domain, with the rest looked up from reference TRBV7-8 and TRBJ2-1, is GAGVSQSPRYKVAKRGQDVALRCDPISGHVSLFWYQQALGQGPEFLTYFQNEAQLDKSGLPSDRFFAERPEGSVSTLKIQRTQQEDSAVYLCASSLGGGWDSYNEQFFGPGTRLTVL.

The chain has TRBV29-1 and TRBJ2-3; D unresolved. V was shortened by 7 bases and J by 4 bases, with 12 bases between the two germline ends. The CDR3 loop spans 12 amino acids. The germline CDR1 and CDR2 sequences are SQVTM and ANQGSEA. The CDR3 sequence: CSGRYTSDTQYF. In DNA, the CDR3 is TGCAGCGGTCGATATACTTCAGATACGCAGTATTTT.

This clone came up a few times. The chain is built from TRBV7-3 and TRBJ1-1, with TRBD1 identical over 7 bases. V lost 7 bases, J lost 0 bases, and 14 bases stayed unmatched. The germline V gene has CDR1 SGHTA and CDR2 FQGTGA. The CDR3 totals 17 residues. CDR3 in amino acids: CASTLTRDRGMNTEAFF. In DNA form, the CDR3 reads TGTGCCAGCACCCTAACCCGGGACAGAGGGATGAACACTGAAGCTTTCTTT.

This chain connects TRBV27 to TRBJ2-1; no clear D. Trimming took 4 bases from V and 0 from J, leaving 13 bases between them. Germline values: CDR1 MNHEY, CDR2 SMNVEV (reference sequence). CDR3 length equals 16 residues. CDR3 in amino acids: CASSSDLLSSYNEQFF. CDR3 DNA sequence: TGTGCCAGCAGTTCCGACCTATTATCCTCCTACAATGAGCAGTTCTTC.